These 22 T cell receptor beta chains share one sample of origin, sequenced in a study of blood T cell repertoires in COVID-19. Here immunoSEQ multiplex PCR was the method, and the copy in TCRdb shows in-frame clones only, minus some. The data show about 140,000 clones, around 88% seen once. The specimen sequenced was peripheral blood. These receptors came from a human donor in a cohort sampled during active COVID-19.

V usage is TRBV29-1 and J usage is TRBJ1-2; possibly TRBD1 for D (6 bases). Trimming shortened V by 3 bases and J by 5 bases, and 16 bases separated the two germline ends. Per the germline V gene, CDR1 is SQVTM and CDR2 is ANQGSEA. The CDR3 runs 14 residues. The CDR3 sequence: CSVESGTKYYGYTF. The CDR3, as DNA: TGCAGCGTTGAGTCGGGGACAAAGTATTATGGCTACACCTTC.

Regarding this clone: The same CDR3 arises from other DNA sequences in this sample as well. J is TRBJ2-2 and V is TRBV7-2, with 13 bases identical to TRBD2. With 4 bases clipped from V and 3 bases from J, the junction kept 5 bases outside the gene matches. Germline loops: CDR1 SGHTA, CDR2 FQGNSA. The CDR3 consists of 17 residues. CDR3 sequence: CASSSLAGGPDTGELFF. CDR3 nucleotide sequence: TGTGCCAGCAGCTCACTAGCGGGAGGGCCGGACACCGGGGAGCTGTTTTTT.

The chain uses TRBV18 and TRBJ1-4; the match to TRBD1 covers 9 bases. The CDR3 loop spans 16 amino acids. The V segment lost 3 bases and the J segment 8 bases; nucleotides outside the gene matches: 10. Germline CDR1 is KGHSH and CDR2 is LQKENI. CDR3: CASSPGQGNVPEKLFF. The CDR3 nucleotides read TGTGCCAGCTCACCCGGACAGGGGAACGTCCCAGAAAAACTGTTTTTT.

The chain links TRBV5-1 to TRBJ2-1, with D possibly TRBD1 on 5 matching bases. In germline, CDR1 is SGHRS, CDR2 YFSETQ. V shed 4 bases and J shed 5 bases, with 19 bases lying between them. The CDR3 extends over 16 amino acids. The CDR3 nucleotides read TGCGCCAGCAGCCCCAGGGCTCGTTCGAAGGACAATGAGCAGTTCTTC. This translates into CASSPRARSKDNEQFF.

V and J are TRBV27 and TRBJ1-1; D unclear. Germline CDR1 MNHEY, CDR2 SMNVEV (reference sequence). The germline V and J ends were trimmed by 4 bases and 8 bases, with 26 bases remaining between them. This CDR3 spans 17 amino acids. The CDR3 DNA reads TGTGCCAGCAGTTCCCCGATTAAACTTCCCGCCCCCTCCGAAGCTTTCTTT. Its protein is CASSSPIKLPAPSEAFF.

CDR3 DNA: TGTGCCAGCAGCTTGAGAGGATCCGGGGAGCTGTTTTTT. It yields the protein CASSLRGSGELFF. V gene TRBV7-3 combines with J gene TRBJ2-2; D is uncertain. Germline-derived CDR1 and CDR2 are SGHTA and FQGTGA. This CDR3 contains 13 residues. Deletions cut 3 bases from V and 6 bases from J, with 8 bases between.

V is TRBV4-3 and J is TRBJ1-4, with TRBD1 matching 7 bases. J was trimmed by 6 bases and V by 2 bases; bases with no gene match: 6. CDR1 is LGHNA, CDR2 YSLEER, per germline. The CDR3 is 15 amino acids. DNA of the CDR3: TGCGCCAGCAGCCAAAGACAGGGTTTGGATGAAAAACTGTTTTTT. It translates to CASSQRQGLDEKLFF.

The V gene is TRBV6-1, the J gene TRBJ1-2, with a weak D call TRBD1 (5 bases). This CDR3 is 15 amino acids long. Germline CDR1 MNHNS, CDR2 SASEGT. The V end lost 1 base, the J end lost 4 bases, and 13 bases lay between the germline ends. CDR3 nucleotides: TGTGCCAGCAGTGAAGTCTGGGGCGCCGGCTATGGCTACACCTTC. Amino acid sequence: CASSEVWGAGYGYTF.

This sequence joins TRBV28 and TRBJ2-7; possibly TRBD2 for D (6 bases). This CDR3 has 12 residues. Germline loops: CDR1 MDHEN, CDR2 SYDVKM. Trimming removed 6 bases at V and 3 bases at J, with 9 bases between. The CDR3 spells CASRDGGYEQYF. In nucleotides, the CDR3 is TGTGCCAGCAGGGACGGGGGCTACGAGCAGTACTTC.

The chain has TRBV21-1 and TRBJ1-1; the D call in the table, TRBD1, was not verified against the DNA. TRBV21-1 is a documented pseudogene. The CDR3 consists of 16 residues. CDR3 sequence: CASSKQVSKGNTEAFF. The CDR3 DNA reads TGTGCCAGCAGCAAGCAGGTATCGAAAGGGAACACTGAAGCTTTCTTT.

In this sample, this clone turned up once. The chain is built from TRBV6-2 or TRBV6-3 and TRBJ2-3; unclear D gene. Germline CDR1 reads MNHEY; CDR2 reads SVGEGT. This CDR3 region has 16 residues. Between the trimmed V and J ends, which lost 0 bases and 4 bases, there was a span of 14 bases. The CDR3 nucleotides are TGTGCCAGCAGTTACTCGAGTAGCAGTCCCGCAGATACGCAGTATTTT. Translated: CASSYSSSSPADTQYF.

The chain recombines TRBV9 with TRBJ2-1; 7 nucleotides line up with TRBD2. Trimming took 3 bases from V and 2 from J; bases not matched to a gene: 5. This CDR3 is 15 amino acids long. Germline V gene lookup returns CDR1 SGDLS and CDR2 YYNGEE. This chain's CDR3 is CASSASGEAYNEQFF. The CDR3 nucleotides read TGTGCCAGCAGCGCGAGCGGGGAGGCCTACAATGAGCAGTTCTTC.

The chain combines TRBV30 with TRBJ1-4, with 8 bases aligning to TRBD1. The length of the CDR3 is 14 residues. Germline values: CDR1 GTSNPN, CDR2 SVGIG (reference sequence). V was clipped by 2 bases and J by 4 bases; unmatched bases: 3. The CDR3 here is CAWSPQGVNEKLFF. In DNA, the CDR3 is TGTGCCTGGAGTCCACAGGGGGTTAATGAAAAACTGTTTTTT.

The chain joins TRBV6-5 to TRBJ2-7, with TRBD2 as a possible D gene (5 bases). The length of the CDR3 is 14 residues. With 3 bases removed from V and 6 bases from J, the gap between germline ends came to 15 bases. The germline V gene encodes CDR1 MNHEY and CDR2 SVGAGI. This chain's CDR3 is CASSYSPGSLEQYF. The CDR3 nucleotides read TGTGCCAGCAGTTATTCCCCGGGATCCCTCGAGCAGTACTTC.

The chain is built from TRBV28 and TRBJ1-1; D may be TRBD1 (5 bases). Germline V gene data show CDR1 as MDHEN and CDR2 as SYDVKM. There are 17 residues in the CDR3. V dropped 3 bases and J dropped 1 base, with 18 bases sitting between them. CDR3 sequence reads: CASSFGARGAGNTEAFF. For the CDR3, the DNA is TGTGCCAGCAGTTTTGGGGCACGTGGGGCCGGGAACACTGAAGCTTTCTTT.

V is TRBV12-3 or TRBV12-4 and J is TRBJ2-3, with 7 nucleotides matching TRBD2. The V gene end was trimmed by 4 bases and the J gene end by 6 bases; junction bases not matched to a gene: 4. This CDR3 has 13 residues. The CDR3 DNA sequence: TGTGCCAGCAGTTCTACGGGAGGTGATACGCAGTATTTT. Encoded protein: CASSSTGGDTQYF.

This rearrangement joins TRBV3-1 (or the pseudogene TRBV3-2) to TRBJ2-3; no firm D call. The CDR3 covers 12 residues. The V end lost 3 bases, the J end lost 6 bases, and 7 bases lay between the germline ends. The germline gives CDR1 LGHDT, CDR2 YNNKEL (reference sequence). The CDR3 spells CASSHLRDTQYF. The CDR3 DNA sequence: TGTGCCAGCAGCCATTTGCGGGATACGCAGTATTTT.

The chain carries TRBV28 and TRBJ2-2; TRBD2 might be the D (6 bases). Trimming took 4 bases from V and 1 from J, leaving 19 bases between them. From germline, CDR1 is MDHEN and CDR2 SYDVKM. There are 18 residues in the CDR3. CDR3 sequence reads: CASSSRRGRRENTGELFF. The CDR3, as DNA: TGTGCCAGCAGTTCTCGGCGCGGACGGCGGGAGAACACCGGGGAGCTGTTTTTT. The full variable domain, rest sourced from reference TRBV28 and TRBJ2-2, is DVKVTQSSRYLVKRTGEKVFLECVQDMDHENMFWYRQDPGLGLRLIYFSYDVKMKEKGDIPEGYSVSREKKERFSLILESASTNQTSMYLCASSSRRGRRENTGELFFGEGSRLTVL.

V gene TRBV6-5 combines with J gene TRBJ2-7; maybe TRBD2 (7 bases). The CDR3 runs to 12 residues. The germline V gene encodes CDR1 MNHEY and CDR2 SVGAGI. Trimming cost V 11 bases and J 4 bases, with 15 bases left between them. DNA of the CDR3: TGTGCCGGGGGGGCATATCAGTACGAGCAGTACTTC. Translating it yields CAGGAYQYEQYF.

The chain joins TRBV29-1 to TRBJ1-2; 8 bases map to TRBD1. The CDR3 is 13 amino acids. Trimming at V came to 6 bases and at J to 4 bases, leaving 7 bases not matched to a gene. CDR1 and CDR2 from the germline V gene are SQVTM and ANQGSEA. The CDR3 region is CSVYTGQAYGYTF. The DNA of the CDR3 is TGCAGCGTCTACACGGGACAGGCCTATGGCTACACCTTC.

This chain uses TRBV10-2 with TRBJ2-7; the match to TRBD2 covers 13 bases. Germline CDR1 is WSHSY and CDR2 is SAAADI. V lost 2 bases to trimming and J lost 2 bases; unmatched junction nucleotides: 3. The CDR3 has 16 residues. In DNA, the CDR3 is TGCGCCAGCAGTGAGGGGGGACTAGCGGGAACCTACGAGCAGTACTTC. This sequence encodes CASSEGGLAGTYEQYF.

The chain combines TRBV4-3 with TRBJ1-6; possibly TRBD1 for D (5 bases). Trimming left V 1 base short and J 8 bases short, with 12 bases between. CDR1 is LGHNA and CDR2 is YSLEER in the germline V gene. CDR3 length: 15 amino acids. The CDR3 DNA reads TGCGCCAGCAGCCAAGCCGGGACGGGGGATTCACCCCTCCACTTT. Its translation: CASSQAGTGDSPLHF.